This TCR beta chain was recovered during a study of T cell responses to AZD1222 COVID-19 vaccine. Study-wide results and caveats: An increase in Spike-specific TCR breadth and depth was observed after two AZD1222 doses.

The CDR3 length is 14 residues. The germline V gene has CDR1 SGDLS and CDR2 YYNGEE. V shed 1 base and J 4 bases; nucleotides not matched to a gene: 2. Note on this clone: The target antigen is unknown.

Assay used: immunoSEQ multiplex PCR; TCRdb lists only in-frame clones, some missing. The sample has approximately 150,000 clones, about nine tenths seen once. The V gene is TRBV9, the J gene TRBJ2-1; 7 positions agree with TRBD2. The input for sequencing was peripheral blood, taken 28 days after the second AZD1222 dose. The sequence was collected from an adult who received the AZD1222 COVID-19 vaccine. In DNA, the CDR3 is TGTGCCAGCAGCGTACTAGCGGAATACAATGAGCAGTTCTTC. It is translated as CASSVLAEYNEQFF.